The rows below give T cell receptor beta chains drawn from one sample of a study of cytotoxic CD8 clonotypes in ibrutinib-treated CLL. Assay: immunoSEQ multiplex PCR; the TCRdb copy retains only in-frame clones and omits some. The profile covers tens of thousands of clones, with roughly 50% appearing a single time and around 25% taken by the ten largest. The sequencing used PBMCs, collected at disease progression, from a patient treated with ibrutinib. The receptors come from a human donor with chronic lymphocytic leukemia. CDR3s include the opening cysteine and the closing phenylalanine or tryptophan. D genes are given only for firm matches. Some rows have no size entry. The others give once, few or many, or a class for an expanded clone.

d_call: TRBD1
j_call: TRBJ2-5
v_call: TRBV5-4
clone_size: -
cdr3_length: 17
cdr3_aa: CASSSKRQGWGQETQYF
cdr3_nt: TGTGCCAGCAGCTCGAAAAGACAGGGGTGGGGGCAAGAGACCCAGTACTTC

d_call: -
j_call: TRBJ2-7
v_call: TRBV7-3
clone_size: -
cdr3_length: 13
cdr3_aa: CASSRAPGFEQYF
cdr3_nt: TGTGCCAGCAGCCGGGCCCCGGGGTTCGAGCAGTACTTC

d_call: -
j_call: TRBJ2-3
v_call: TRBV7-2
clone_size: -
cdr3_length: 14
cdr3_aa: CASSLAPRPDTQYF
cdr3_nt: TGTGCCAGCAGCTTAGCGCCCCGACCAGATACGCAGTATTTT

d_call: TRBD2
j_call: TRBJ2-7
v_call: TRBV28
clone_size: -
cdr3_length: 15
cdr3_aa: CASRQVASGGRQQYF
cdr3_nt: TGTGCCAGCAGGCAGGTGGCTAGCGGGGGGAGGCAGCAGTACTTC

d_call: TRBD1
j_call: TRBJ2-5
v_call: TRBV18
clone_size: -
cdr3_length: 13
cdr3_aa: CASSSGGQETQYF
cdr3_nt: TGTGCCAGCTCTTCAGGGGGACAAGAGACCCAGTACTTC

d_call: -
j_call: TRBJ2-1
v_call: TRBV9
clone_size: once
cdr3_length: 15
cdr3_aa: CASQPKLGTINEQFF
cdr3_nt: TGTGCCAGCCAACCAAAACTCGGGACAATTAATGAGCAGTTCTTC

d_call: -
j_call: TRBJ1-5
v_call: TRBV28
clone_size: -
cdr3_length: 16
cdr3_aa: CASSTRRGNSNQPQHF
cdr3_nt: TGTGCCAGCAGCACAAGACGGGGTAATAGCAATCAGCCCCAGCATTTT

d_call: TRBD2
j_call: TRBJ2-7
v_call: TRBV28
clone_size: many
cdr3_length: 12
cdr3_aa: CASSRGVYEQYF
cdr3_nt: TGTGCCAGCAGTCGGGGGGTTTACGAGCAGTACTTC

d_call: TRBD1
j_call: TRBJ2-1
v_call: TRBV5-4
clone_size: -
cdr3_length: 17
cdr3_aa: CASSPREDRGPYNEQFF
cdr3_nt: TGTGCCAGCAGCCCGAGAGAAGACAGGGGGCCGTACAATGAGCAGTTCTTC

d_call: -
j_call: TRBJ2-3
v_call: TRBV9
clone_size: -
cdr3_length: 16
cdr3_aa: CASSVAPRGSTDTQYF
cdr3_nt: TGTGCCAGCAGCGTAGCTCCGAGGGGAAGCACAGATACGCAGTATTTT

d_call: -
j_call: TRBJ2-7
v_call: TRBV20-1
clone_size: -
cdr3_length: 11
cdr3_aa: CSGGTSYEQYF
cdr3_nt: TGCAGTGGGGGGACCTCCTACGAGCAGTACTTC

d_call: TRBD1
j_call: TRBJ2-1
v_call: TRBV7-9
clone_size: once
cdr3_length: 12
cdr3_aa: CASSYLTGPQFF
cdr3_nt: TGTGCCAGCAGCTACCTGACAGGGCCCCAGTTCTTC

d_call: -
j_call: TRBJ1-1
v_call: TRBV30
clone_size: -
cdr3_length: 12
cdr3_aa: CAWSRSGTEAFF
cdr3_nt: TGTGCCTGGAGTCGATCGGGCACTGAAGCTTTCTTT

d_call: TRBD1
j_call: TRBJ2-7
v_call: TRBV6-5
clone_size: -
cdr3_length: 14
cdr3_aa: CASSYTTGVHEQYF
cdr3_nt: TGTGCCAGCAGTTACACTACAGGGGTCCACGAGCAGTACTTC

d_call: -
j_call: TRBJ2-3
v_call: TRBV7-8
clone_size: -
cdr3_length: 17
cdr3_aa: CASSSNAMKGRSNTQYF
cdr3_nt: TGTGCCAGCAGCTCCAACGCGATGAAGGGACGTTCAAATACGCAGTATTTT

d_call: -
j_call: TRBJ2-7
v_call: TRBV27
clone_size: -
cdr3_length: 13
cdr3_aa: CASSLGPAGEQYF
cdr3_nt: TGTGCCAGCAGTTTAGGGCCAGCGGGCGAGCAGTACTTC

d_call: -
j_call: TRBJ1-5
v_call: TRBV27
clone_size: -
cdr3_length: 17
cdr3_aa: CASSPIGPGVKNQPQHF
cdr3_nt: TGTGCCAGCAGTCCAATCGGGCCGGGGGTGAAGAATCAGCCCCAGCATTTT

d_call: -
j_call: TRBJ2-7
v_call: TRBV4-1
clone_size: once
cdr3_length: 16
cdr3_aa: CASSQPNYRDKYEQYF
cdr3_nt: TGCGCCAGCAGCCAACCTAATTACCGGGACAAATACGAGCAGTACTTC

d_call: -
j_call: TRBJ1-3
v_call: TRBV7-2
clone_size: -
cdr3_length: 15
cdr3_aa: CASSSWTMDGNTIYF
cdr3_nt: TGTGCCAGCAGCTCCTGGACTATGGACGGAAACACCATATATTTT

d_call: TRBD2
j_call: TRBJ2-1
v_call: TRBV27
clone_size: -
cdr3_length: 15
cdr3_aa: CASSPRGGNYNEQFF
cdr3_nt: TGTGCCAGCAGTCCCCGGGGGGGCAACTACAATGAGCAGTTCTTC

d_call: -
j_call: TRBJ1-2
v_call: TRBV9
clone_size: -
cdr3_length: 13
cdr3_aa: CASSATGNYGYTF
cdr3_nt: TGTGCCAGCAGCGCTACAGGGAACTATGGCTACACCTTC

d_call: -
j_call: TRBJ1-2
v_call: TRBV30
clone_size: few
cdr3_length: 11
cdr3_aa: CAWEGSDGYTF
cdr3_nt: TGTGCCTGGGAGGGTTCTGATGGCTACACCTTC

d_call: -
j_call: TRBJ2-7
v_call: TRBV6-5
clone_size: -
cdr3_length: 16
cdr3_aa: CASSYLFSGSEGEQYF
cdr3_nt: TGTGCCAGCAGTTATCTTTTTAGCGGAAGCGAGGGCGAGCAGTACTTC

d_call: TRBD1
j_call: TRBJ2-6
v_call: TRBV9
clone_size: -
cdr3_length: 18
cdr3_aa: CASSRTGGHDSGANVLTF
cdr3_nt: TGTGCCAGCAGCAGGACAGGGGGCCATGACTCTGGGGCCAACGTCCTGACTTTC

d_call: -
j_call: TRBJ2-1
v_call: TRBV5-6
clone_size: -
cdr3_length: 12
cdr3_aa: CASSFTGPEQFF
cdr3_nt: TGTGCCAGCAGCTTTACGGGGCCTGAGCAGTTCTTC

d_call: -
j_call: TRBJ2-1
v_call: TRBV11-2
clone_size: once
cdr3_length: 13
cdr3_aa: CASSLVTGYEQFF
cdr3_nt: TGTGCCAGCAGCTTAGTGACAGGATATGAGCAGTTCTTC

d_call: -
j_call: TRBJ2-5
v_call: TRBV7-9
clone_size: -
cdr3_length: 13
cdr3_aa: CASSLSTRETQYF
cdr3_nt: TGTGCCAGCAGCTTATCGACTCGCGAGACCCAGTACTTC

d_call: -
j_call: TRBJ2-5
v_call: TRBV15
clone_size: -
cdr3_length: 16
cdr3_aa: CATSRDSLRDQETQYF
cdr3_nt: TGTGCCACCAGCAGAGATTCTCTCAGGGACCAAGAGACCCAGTACTTC

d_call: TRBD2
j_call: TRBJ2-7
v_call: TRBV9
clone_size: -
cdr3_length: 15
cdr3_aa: CASSVGSGGVYEQYF
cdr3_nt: TGTGCCAGCAGCGTAGGGAGCGGGGGGGTTTACGAGCAGTACTTC

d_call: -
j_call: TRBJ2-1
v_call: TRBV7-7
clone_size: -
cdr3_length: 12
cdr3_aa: CASSLDGYEQFF
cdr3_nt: TGTGCCAGCAGCTTAGATGGCTATGAGCAGTTCTTC

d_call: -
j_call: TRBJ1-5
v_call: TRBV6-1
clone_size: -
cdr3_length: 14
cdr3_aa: CASSEQGVDQPQHF
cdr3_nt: TGTGCCAGCAGTGAACAGGGAGTGGATCAGCCCCAGCATTTT

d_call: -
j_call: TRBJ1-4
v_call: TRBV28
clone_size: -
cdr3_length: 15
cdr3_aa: CASSAPGTQDEKLFF
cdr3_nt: TGTGCCAGCAGTGCCCCCGGGACCCAGGATGAAAAACTGTTTTTT

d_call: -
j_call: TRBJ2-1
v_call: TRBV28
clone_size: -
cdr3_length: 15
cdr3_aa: CASSWRHRVHNEQFF
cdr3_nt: TGTGCCAGCAGTTGGAGGCACAGGGTACACAATGAGCAGTTCTTC

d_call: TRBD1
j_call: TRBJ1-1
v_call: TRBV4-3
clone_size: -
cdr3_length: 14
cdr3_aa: CASSQVTGGGEAFF
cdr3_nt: TGCGCCAGCAGCCAAGTAACAGGGGGCGGTGAAGCTTTCTTT

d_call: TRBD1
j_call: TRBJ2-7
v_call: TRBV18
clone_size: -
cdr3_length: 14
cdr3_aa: CASSPPGGSYEQYF
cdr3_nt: TGTGCCAGCTCACCGCCAGGGGGCTCCTACGAGCAGTACTTC

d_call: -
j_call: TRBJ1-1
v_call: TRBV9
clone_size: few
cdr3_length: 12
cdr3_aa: CASSPTDAEAFF
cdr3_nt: TGTGCCAGCAGCCCGACGGACGCTGAAGCTTTCTTT

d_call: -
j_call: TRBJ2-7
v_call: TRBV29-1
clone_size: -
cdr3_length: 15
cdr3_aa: CSVHSYIGPSYEQYF
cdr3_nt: TGCAGCGTCCATTCGTACATCGGACCCTCCTACGAGCAGTACTTC

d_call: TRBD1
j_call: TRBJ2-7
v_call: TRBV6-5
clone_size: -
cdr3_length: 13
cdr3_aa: CASSTTGRSEQYF
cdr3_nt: TGTGCCAGCAGTACGACAGGGAGATCCGAGCAGTACTTC

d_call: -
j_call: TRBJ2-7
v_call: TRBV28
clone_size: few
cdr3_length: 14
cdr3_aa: CASSFGDSSYEQYF
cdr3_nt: TGTGCCAGCAGTTTTGGTGACTCCTCCTACGAGCAGTACTTC

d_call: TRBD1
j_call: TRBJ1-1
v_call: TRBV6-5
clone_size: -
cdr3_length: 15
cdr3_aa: CASSYSRGPWTEAFF
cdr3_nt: TGTGCCAGCAGTTACTCAAGGGGGCCCTGGACTGAAGCTTTCTTT

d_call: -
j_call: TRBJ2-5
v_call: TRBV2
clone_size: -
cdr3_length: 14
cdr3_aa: CASTTGGGAETQYF
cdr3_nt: TGTGCCAGCACCACAGGGGGAGGGGCAGAGACCCAGTACTTC

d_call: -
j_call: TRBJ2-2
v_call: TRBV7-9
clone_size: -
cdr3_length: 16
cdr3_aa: CASSLYAGGPNGELFF
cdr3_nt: TGTGCCAGCAGCTTATATGCAGGAGGACCGAACGGGGAGCTGTTTTTT

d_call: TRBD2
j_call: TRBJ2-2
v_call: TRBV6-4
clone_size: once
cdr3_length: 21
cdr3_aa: CASSDPQDKIAGGLTTGELFF
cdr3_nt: TGTGCCAGCAGTGACCCGCAGGACAAGATAGCGGGGGGCCTAACCACCGGGGAGCTGTTTTTT

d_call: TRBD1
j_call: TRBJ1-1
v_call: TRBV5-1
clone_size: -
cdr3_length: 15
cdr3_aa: CASSYSGTANTEAFF
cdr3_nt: TGCGCCAGCAGCTACTCCGGGACAGCAAACACTGAAGCTTTCTTT

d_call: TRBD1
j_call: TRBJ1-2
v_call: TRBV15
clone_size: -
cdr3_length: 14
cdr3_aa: CATSRGWTGGGYTF
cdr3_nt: TGTGCCACCAGCAGAGGGTGGACAGGGGGCGGCTACACCTTC

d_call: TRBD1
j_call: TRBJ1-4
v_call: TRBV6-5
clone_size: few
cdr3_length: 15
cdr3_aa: CASRDMTGGNEKLFF
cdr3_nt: TGTGCCAGCAGGGACATGACAGGGGGAAATGAAAAACTGTTTTTT